A single sample gave rise to the 17 T cell receptor beta chains below, sequenced in a study of spatial heterogeneity in lung cancer. TCRdb itself ran the 5' RACE reads through MiXCR, one entry per CDR3 protein. The sample includes about 14,000 distinct CDR3 sequences, 10% seen only once; the top ten take roughly 28%. Indicated time point: sample taken at primary tumor resection. Tumor, nontumor lung or frozen PBMC supplied whole RNA, sequenced without sorting. The sequencing used PBMCs, collected at surgery. These receptors were collected from a male donor with early-stage non-small cell lung cancer.

This clonotype has a count of ten or more. The J gene is TRBJ1-6, the V gene TRBV28; TRBD1 agrees at 11 bases. Looked up from germline, CDR1 is MDHEN and CDR2 is SYDVKM. This CDR3 is 15 amino acids long. With V trimmed by 6 bases and J by 8 bases, 6 bases remained unmatched. The CDR3 region has the DNA TGTGCCAGCAGCCCTGGACAGGGGGCTTATTCACCCCTCCACTTT. This translates into CASSPGQGAYSPLHF.

The chain is built from TRBV5-1 and TRBJ2-5; a weak D match, TRBD1 (6 bases). Germline CDR1 reads SGHRS; CDR2 reads YFSETQ. This CDR3 comprises 15 residues. Between the trimmed V and J ends, which lost 4 bases and 1 base, there was a span of 14 bases. Written as DNA, the CDR3 is TGCGCCAGCAGCCACCGGGGACACGTCCAAGAGACCCAGTACTTC. As protein: CASSHRGHVQETQYF.

CDR3 sequence (DNA): TGTGCCAGCAGTCCCGGGACAAACCCGACGGAGACCCAGTACTTC. It encodes CASSPGTNPTETQYF. The V call is TRBV6-2 or TRBV6-3, the J call TRBJ2-5; tentative D call: TRBD1 (6 bases). The length of the CDR3 is 15 residues. V lost 5 bases and J lost 5, with 18 bases in between. Germline V gives CDR1 MNHEY, CDR2 SVGEGT.

This clonotype has a count of ten or more. The gene calls are TRBV7-2 and TRBJ2-1; D unresolved. Germline CDR1 SGHTA, CDR2 FQGNSA. CDR3 length equals 14 residues. V gave up 1 base and J gave up 3 bases, with 7 bases separating them. The CDR3 loop is CASSLDLIYNEQFF. The CDR3 DNA follows: TGTGCCAGCAGCTTAGACTTAATCTACAATGAGCAGTTCTTC.

The chain has TRBV3-1 and TRBJ1-1; 8 nucleotides align to TRBD1. V lost 1 base and J lost 6; bases outside the gene matches: 7. This CDR3 region has 15 residues. CDR1 is LGHDT, CDR2 YNNKEL, per germline (reference sequence). The CDR3 spells CASSQASGQGSEAFF. CDR3 DNA: TGTGCCAGCAGCCAAGCTTCCGGACAGGGCTCTGAAGCTTTCTTT.

This clonotype was counted many times. DNA of the CDR3: TGTGCCAGCAGCTCACCCTTAGGGACTAGCGACAATGAGCAGTTCTTC. Its protein is CASSSPLGTSDNEQFF. V is TRBV5-6 and J is TRBJ2-1, with TRBD2 matching over 10 bases. CDR3 size: 16 residues. V shed 3 bases and J 5 bases; nucleotides not matched to a gene: 8. Per germline, CDR1 SGHDT and CDR2 YYEEEE. The complete variable domain, with remaining parts taken from reference TRBV5-6 and TRBJ2-1, reads DAGVTQSPTHLIKTRGQQVTLRCSPKSGHDTVSWYQQALGQGPQFIFQYYEEEERQRGNFPDRFSGHQFPNYSSELNVNALLLGDSALYLCASSSPLGTSDNEQFFGPGTRLTVL.

This clonotype has ten or more counts. The genes are TRBV28 and TRBJ1-1, with D perhaps TRBD1 (6 bases). In germline, CDR1 is MDHEN, CDR2 SYDVKM. V gave up 7 bases and J gave up 3 bases, with 12 bases separating them. The CDR3 is 13 amino acids. This chain's CDR3 is CASIGNRDTEAFF. CDR3 nucleotides: TGTGCCAGCATTGGGAACAGGGACACTGAAGCTTTCTTT.

This clonotype was found many times. The V call is TRBV9, the J call TRBJ2-3; 7 bases align to TRBD2. This CDR3 is 15 amino acids long. V trimming: 4 bases; J trimming: 0 bases; junction bases outside the gene matches: 5. From germline, CDR1 is SGDLS and CDR2 YYNGEE. The CDR3 DNA reads as TGTGCCAGCAGCCCAAGCGGGGCTAGCACAGATACGCAGTATTTT. Translating gives CASSPSGASTDTQYF.

This clonotype came up many times. The chain carries TRBV28 and TRBJ2-2; tentatively, D is TRBD1 (5 bases). V was shortened by 5 bases and J by 4 bases, with 14 bases between the two germline ends. Germline V lookup: CDR1 MDHEN, CDR2 SYDVKM. The CDR3 is 15 amino acids. The CDR3 nucleotides read TGTGCCAGCAGTCCCGACAGTATACGCACCGGGGAGCTGTTTTTT. Its protein is CASSPDSIRTGELFF.

In this sample, this clonotype turned up many times. The chain is built from TRBV6-2 or TRBV6-3 and TRBJ2-6; D gene unclear. The V gene lost 7 bases and the J gene lost 4 bases, with 8 bases spanning the gap. Per the germline V gene, CDR1 is MNHEY and CDR2 is SVGEGT. CDR3 size: 13 residues. The DNA for the CDR3 is TGTGCCAGCATCAGAAACGGGGCCAACGTCCTGACTTTC. Its translation is CASIRNGANVLTF.

At least ten counts were recorded for this clonotype. V is TRBV10-2 and J is TRBJ2-1; TRBD1 aligns across 7 bases. V lost 6 bases, J lost 8 bases, and 4 bases stayed unmatched. Per the germline V gene, CDR1 is WSHSY and CDR2 is SAAADI. CDR3 length: 12 residues. CDR3 in amino acids: CASRQGFHEQFF. The CDR3 DNA is TGCGCCAGCAGACAGGGGTTCCATGAGCAGTTCTTC.

This clonotype was recorded at least ten times. The chain employs TRBV27 and TRBJ1-3; D remains ambiguous. V gave up 7 bases and J gave up 4 bases, with 5 bases separating them. CDR3 length: 11 amino acids. Germline V gives CDR1 MNHEY, CDR2 SMNVEV (reference sequence). Written as DNA, the CDR3 is TGTGCCAGCAAAGACGGAAACACCATATATTTT. This encodes CASKDGNTIYF.

The table lists this clonotype with a few counts. V and J are TRBV7-2 and TRBJ1-2; TRBD1 aligns across 9 bases. Germline V gene sequence: CDR1 SGHTA, CDR2 FQGNSA. The CDR3 runs 14 residues. Germline trimming cut 4 bases from V and 5 bases from J; bases unmatched to any gene: 5. CDR3 region: CASSSTGGAYGYTF. DNA for the CDR3: TGTGCCAGCAGCTCCACAGGGGGCGCTTATGGCTACACCTTC.

The sample holds many counts of this clonotype. The chain employs TRBV7-3 and TRBJ2-5, with 9 bases aligning to TRBD1. Losses at the gene ends were 5 bases for V and 6 bases for J; bases not matched to a gene: 4. The germline V gene has CDR1 SGHTA and CDR2 FQGTGA. The CDR3 runs to 13 residues. The CDR3 coding sequence is TGTGCCAGCAGCACGACAGGGGGACAGACCCAGTACTTC. Its translation: CASSTTGGQTQYF.

This clonotype was counted at least ten times. The chain has TRBV12-3 or TRBV12-4 and TRBJ2-5, with 7 bases fitting TRBD1. This CDR3 region has 17 residues. The V segment lost 1 base and the J segment 3 bases; nucleotides outside the gene matches: 11. The DNA for the CDR3 is TGTGCCAGCAGTTTAGGCGTTGGCTACAGGGGCGAAGAGACCCAGTACTTC. Amino acid sequence: CASSLGVGYRGEETQYF.

This clonotype was recorded many times. The CDR3 sequence is CSAVGRVAWSQYF. In nucleotides, the CDR3 is TGCAGTGCAGTCGGGCGGGTGGCGTGGTCCCAGTACTTC. The V gene is TRBV20-1, the J gene TRBJ2-5, with a tentative D call TRBD2 (5 bases). V was shortened by 6 bases and J by 9 bases, with 20 bases between the two germline ends. Germline lookup yields CDR1 DFQATT and CDR2 SNEGSKA (reference sequence). CDR3 size: 13 residues.

This clonotype came up many times. The CDR3 DNA is TGTGCCAGCACTCCCGGGACATTGGGGGTGAACACTGAAGCTTTCTTT. Its translation is CASTPGTLGVNTEAFF. This chain connects TRBV6-2 or TRBV6-3 to TRBJ1-1; D possibly corresponds to TRBD1 (6 bases). The CDR3 consists of 16 residues. Germline-derived CDR1 and CDR2 are MNHEY and SVGEGT. Trimming removed 7 bases from V and 0 bases from J, with 18 bases in between.